This record concerns one T cell receptor beta chain sequence. Authors' analysis steps: Amplification of reference gene primers was used by the study to estimate nucleated cell counts. Clones were sequenced by immunoSEQ multiplex PCR, and TCRdb holds only the in-frame ones, with some missing. D and trimming were read from the DNA, whereas the V and J calls and clone size are those reported in that table. Found here are about 130,000 clones, under 85% of them singletons; the top ten hold about an eighth. The sample originates from a study of blood T cell repertoires in COVID-19. Study at large: Specimens from acute and convalescent COVID-19 originated in the United States, Italy and Spain. Nucleic acid was either cDNA or gDNA, and it came from T cells, B-cell-depleted T cells, or PBMCs.

The junction had 2 bases not matched to a gene; V was cut back by 3 bases and J by 7 bases. This CDR3 region has 12 residues. CDR1 and CDR2 (germline): SGHRS, YFSETQ. Sequencing was carried out using peripheral blood. The TCR comes from a man in his sixties with acute or convalescent COVID-19. This chain uses TRBV5-1 with TRBJ1-1; 8 bases fit TRBD1. This chain's CDR3 is CASSSGQGEAFF. The CDR3, as DNA: TGCGCCAGCAGCTCAGGACAGGGTGAAGCTTTCTTT.